These 18 T cell receptor beta chains were all obtained from the same sample, sequenced in a study of T cell changes during pregnancy in multiple sclerosis. Data came from immunoSEQ multiplex PCR; TCRdb stores just in-frame clones and leaves some out. Here the sample spans about 85,000 clones, roughly nine tenths being singletons. The material was peripheral blood, obtained in the first trimester of pregnancy. These receptors originate from a female donor with multiple sclerosis, enrolled in a pregnancy study.

This chain joins TRBV7-9 and TRBJ2-1, with 11 positions matching TRBD2. CDR1 is SEHNR and CDR2 is FQNEAQ in the germline V gene (reference sequence). This CDR3 is 13 amino acids long. V lost 6 bases to trimming and J lost 8 bases; unmatched junction nucleotides: 3. The CDR3, as DNA: TGTGCCAGCAGGGTTAGCGGGGGGGATGAGCAGTTCTTC. Amino acids: CASRVSGGDEQFF.

This clone was observed a single time. V usage is TRBV19 and J usage is TRBJ1-2, with D possibly being TRBD1 (6 bases). This CDR3 is built from 12 residues. The germline V gene encodes CDR1 LNHDA and CDR2 SQIVND (reference sequence). Trimming shortened V by 7 bases and J by 4 bases, and 10 bases separated the two germline ends. In DNA, the CDR3 is TGTGCCAGTACCCCAGGGGCCTATGGCTACACCTTC. Protein: CASTPGAYGYTF.

Here the CDR3 DNA reads TGTGCCAGCACCCCCCAGGGGGGAGCGACTGAAGCTTTCTTT. Amino acids: CASTPQGGATEAFF. The rearrangement joins TRBV2 to TRBJ1-1, with 7 bases that match TRBD1. V lost 7 bases, J lost 5 bases, and 10 bases stayed unmatched. Germline V gene sequence: CDR1 SNHLY, CDR2 FYNNEI. CDR3 length: 14 residues.

This clone showed up just once. This chain connects TRBV18 to TRBJ2-4; 12 nucleotides agree with TRBD1. With 5 bases clipped from V and 6 bases from J, the junction kept 8 bases outside the gene matches. Germline loops: CDR1 KGHSH, CDR2 LQKENI. There are 16 residues in the CDR3. The CDR3 bases are TGTGCCAGCTCAAATTCAGGGACAGGGGGCGGAAACATTCAGTACTTC. Translation gives CASSNSGTGGGNIQYF.

The rearrangement joins TRBV20-1 to TRBJ2-1, with 7 bases that match TRBD2. CDR1 and CDR2 from the germline V gene are DFQATT and SNEGSKA (reference sequence). The length of the CDR3 is 10 residues. The junction had 0 bases not matched to a gene; V was cut back by 5 bases and J by 8 bases. As DNA, the CDR3 is TGCAGTGCTCGGGGGGATGAGCAGTTCTTC. Protein: CSARGDEQFF.

CDR3 nucleotides: TGCAGCGTTGCTTCTAGCGGGGGGGCGGGTGAGCAGTTCTTC. It encodes CSVASSGGAGEQFF. The chain recombines TRBV29-1 with TRBJ2-1; 12 nucleotides agree with TRBD2. This CDR3 region has 14 residues. The germline V gene has CDR1 SQVTM and CDR2 ANQGSEA. The junction had 7 bases not matched to a gene; V was cut back by 4 bases and J by 9 bases.

The chain employs TRBV4-2 and TRBJ2-7; TRBD1 aligns across 8 bases. Germline V gene data show CDR1 as LGHNA and CDR2 as YNFKEQ. This CDR3 comprises 17 residues. The trim removed 0 bases at V and 6 bases at J, leaving 13 bases unmatched. This chain's CDR3 is CASSQEGPGQVVGEQYF. The CDR3 DNA is TGTGCCAGCAGCCAAGAAGGTCCGGGACAGGTTGTCGGCGAGCAGTACTTC.

The chain is built from TRBV30 and TRBJ1-2, with a weak D call TRBD1 (6 bases). CDR1 and CDR2 from the germline V gene are GTSNPN and SVGIG (reference sequence). The CDR3 is 13 amino acids. V lost 0 bases to trimming and J lost 7 bases, with 12 bases between them. CDR3 amino acids: CAWSVRTAFGYTF. The CDR3 DNA is TGTGCCTGGAGTGTACGGACAGCCTTTGGCTACACCTTC.

A single count supports this clone. The chain is built from TRBV18 and TRBJ2-2; 8 nucleotides match TRBD2. J was trimmed by 7 bases and V by 2 bases; bases with no gene match: 6. The germline V gene has CDR1 KGHSH and CDR2 LQKENI. CDR3 length equals 15 residues. The chain's CDR3 is CASSPAGLAGGELFF. CDR3 DNA sequence: TGTGCCAGCTCACCAGCCGGACTAGCAGGCGGGGAGCTGTTTTTT.

This clone was seen only once. The V gene is TRBV15, the J gene TRBJ2-7; a weak D match, TRBD1 (6 bases). This CDR3 comprises 15 residues. Trimming left V 0 bases short and J 4 bases short, with 13 bases between. The V gene's germline CDR1 is LNHNV and CDR2 YYDKDF (reference sequence). This CDR3 reads CATSRDGTSLYEQYF. The CDR3 DNA reads TGTGCCACCAGCAGAGACGGGACATCCCTTTACGAGCAGTACTTC. Based on the CDR3 plus reference TRBV15 and TRBJ2-7, the full variable domain is DAMVIQNPRYQVTQFGKPVTLSCSQTLNHNVMYWYQQKSSQAPKLLFHYYDKDFNNEADTPDNFQSRRPNTSFCFLDIRSPGLGDTAMYLCATSRDGTSLYEQYFGPGTRLTVT.

The CDR3 nucleotides are TGTGCTAGTGGTTTGGTAGGGGGCCAGAGCTCCTACGAGCAGTACTTC. This codes for CASGLVGGQSSYEQYF. The chain is built from TRBV12-5 and TRBJ2-7; 7 positions match TRBD1. The CDR3 is made up of 16 amino acids. The germline CDR1 and CDR2 sequences are LGHNT and FRNRAP. V dropped 0 bases and J dropped 0; count of bases not matched to a gene: 5.

This clone was detected once. This sequence joins TRBV15 and TRBJ1-1; D unresolved. CDR1 and CDR2 (germline): LNHNV, YYDKDF (reference sequence). There are 16 residues in the CDR3. Trimming removed 1 base at V and 2 bases at J, with 14 bases between. The CDR3 is CATSRGIFDTNTEAFF. CDR3 DNA sequence: TGTGCCACCAGCAGAGGGATTTTCGACACTAACACTGAAGCTTTCTTT.

The gene calls are TRBV19 and TRBJ2-7; the D gene is possibly TRBD1 (6 bases). Per germline, CDR1 LNHDA and CDR2 SQIVND (reference sequence). This CDR3 is 14 amino acids long. V was clipped by 5 bases and J by 2 bases, with 13 bases between them. The CDR3 here is CASSPRDIAYEQYF. The CDR3 DNA is TGTGCCAGTAGTCCCCGGGACATAGCCTACGAGCAGTACTTC.

The chain carries TRBV6-1 and TRBJ2-1, with 10 positions matching TRBD2. This CDR3 region has 15 residues. V lost 2 bases and J lost 9; bases outside the gene matches: 7. Germline CDR1 and CDR2: MNHNS and SASEGT. Here the CDR3 reads CASSEKASGSTEQFF. The CDR3 region has the DNA TGTGCCAGCAGTGAAAAGGCTAGCGGGAGTACTGAGCAGTTCTTC.

This clone was observed a single time. The CDR3 nucleotides read TGTGCCAGCAGTTACACGACAGGGATAGAGACCCAGTACTTC. As protein: CASSYTTGIETQYF. This rearrangement joins TRBV6-5 to TRBJ2-5; 7 bases match TRBD1. CDR1 is MNHEY and CDR2 is SVGAGI in the germline V gene. The CDR3 is 14 residues long. J gave up 4 bases and V 2 bases, and 4 bases lay outside the gene matches.

This chain joins TRBV28 and TRBJ2-7; 9 nucleotides match TRBD2. The CDR3 covers 13 residues. Germline V gene lookup returns CDR1 MDHEN and CDR2 SYDVKM. Trimming at V came to 3 bases and at J to 10 bases, leaving 7 bases not matched to a gene. CDR3 nucleotides: TGTGCCAGCAGTTTGACGAGCGGGAGGATTCAGTACTTC. Its translation is CASSLTSGRIQYF.

This rearrangement joins TRBV19 to TRBJ1-5; TRBD1 matches at 9 bases. This CDR3 is built from 13 residues. Germline assignment: CDR1 LNHDA and CDR2 SQIVND (reference sequence). Germline trimming cut 7 bases from V and 7 bases from J; bases unmatched to any gene: 5. The chain's CDR3 is CASMWTGDQPQHF. DNA of the CDR3: TGTGCCAGTATGTGGACAGGGGACCAGCCCCAGCATTTT. The variable domain in full, completed from reference TRBV19 and TRBJ1-5, reads DGGITQSPKYLFRKEGQNVTLSCEQNLNHDAMYWYRQDPGQGLRLIYYSQIVNDFQKGDIAEGYSVSREKKESFPLTVTSAQKNPTAFYLCASMWTGDQPQHFGDGTRLSIL.

The rearrangement joins TRBV5-1 to TRBJ2-4, with a possible D match to TRBD1 (5 bases). With 6 bases removed from V and 16 bases from J, the gap between germline ends came to 23 bases. CDR3 length: 13 amino acids. Germline CDR1 reads SGHRS; CDR2 reads YFSETQ. CDR3 sequence (DNA): TGCGCCAGCACCCCGCTGGGGCAGCGTCCGAATTACTTC. Its translation: CASTPLGQRPNYF.